Listed here are 3 T cell receptor beta chains from one sample, sequenced in a study. Treg sorting used a CD4+CD25+CD127-/low gate. TCRdb recomputed calls from the 5' RACE reads with MiXCR, one row per CDR3 protein. The table lists 35,000 to 55,000 distinct CDR3 sequences, about a fifth of them singletons, with about 4.5% in the top ten. The source material was Tregs sorted from a lymph node. The receptors derive from a female donor with breast cancer.

This clonotype was seen a few times. This chain connects TRBV6-2 or TRBV6-3 to TRBJ2-1; no clear D gene. Germline V gene lookup returns CDR1 MNHEY and CDR2 SVGEGT. V lost 6 bases to trimming and J lost 3 bases, with 3 bases between them. The CDR3 length is 11 residues. This chain's CDR3 is CASRDYNEQFF. The CDR3, as DNA: TGTGCCAGCAGGGACTACAATGAGCAGTTCTTC.

This clonotype was counted many times. The chain links TRBV27 to TRBJ1-6; perhaps TRBD1 as D (6 bases). Per germline, CDR1 MNHEY and CDR2 SMNVEV (reference sequence). The V end was cut by 4 bases, the J end by 8 bases, with 9 bases between. The CDR3 loop spans 13 amino acids. The CDR3 loop reads CASSYRVDSPLHF. In DNA, the CDR3 is TGTGCCAGCAGTTACAGGGTCGATTCACCCCTCCACTTT.

This chain uses TRBV3-1 with TRBJ1-1, with 9 bases identical to TRBD1. The germline V gene has CDR1 LGHDT and CDR2 YNNKEL (reference sequence). The V and J ends lost 3 bases and 8 bases, in that order; junction bases with no gene match: 7. This CDR3 has 14 residues. In DNA form, the CDR3 reads TGTGCCAGCAGCCAGGGACAGGGTTTATCGGAAGCTTTCTTT. It specifies CASSQGQGLSEAFF.